These T cell receptor beta chains were read from a single sample in a study of blood T cell repertoires in COVID-19. The table came from immunoSEQ multiplex PCR; TCRdb's copy has only in-frame clones and leaves some out. The sample has almost 350,000 clones; about 88% are singletons. The sequencing input was PBMCs or T cells enriched from blood (not recorded which). These receptors were obtained from a woman in her 30s who had been exposed to COVID-19. Each CDR3 is given with its conserved first and last residue. The D gene is left open where the match is weak. Clone sizes are given selectively: once, few, many, or a class where the clone is expanded.

D,size,V,J,DNA,CDR3
-,-,TRBV2,TRBJ2-6,TGTGCCAGCAGTGGGACATCTGGGGCCAACGTCCTGACTTTC,CASSGTSGANVLTF
-,-,TRBV5-1,TRBJ1-4,TGCGCCAGCAGCTTGTCAGGGGTTGGTGAAAAACTGTTTTTT,CASSLSGVGEKLFF
-,-,TRBV6-5,TRBJ2-2,TGTGCCCTGGTGCGGGACCACAACGGGGAGCTGTTTTTT,CALVRDHNGELFF
-,few,TRBV9,TRBJ1-4,TGTGCCAGCAGCGTAGGTTCCGGGGACACCGTGAAACTGTTTTTT,CASSVGSGDTVKLFF
TRBD1,-,TRBV29-1,TRBJ2-2,TGCAGCGTAAAAACAGGGGGCATCGGGGAGCTGTTTTTT,CSVKTGGIGELFF
-,-,TRBV29-1,TRBJ1-2,TGCAGCGTTGAAGGGACGGGACTCAGATCGCCCTCAAACTATGGCTACACCTTC,CSVEGTGLRSPSNYGYTF
TRBD2,-,TRBV18,TRBJ2-1,TGTGCCAGCTCCCCACCGGGACTAGCGGGAGGGGGTGAGCAGTTCTTC,CASSPPGLAGGGEQFF
-,-,TRBV2,TRBJ1-2,TGTGCCAGCCTAGGGAGAGACGCTAACTATGGCTACACCTTC,CASLGRDANYGYTF
TRBD2,-,TRBV11-2,TRBJ2-3,TGTGCCAGCAGCCCGGGGACTAGTCGGGGAGTGAAGTATTTT,CASSPGTSRGVKYF
-,-,TRBV28,TRBJ2-1,TGTGCCAGCGAAACCGGGGAGGCGATCTACAATGAGCAGTTCTTC,CASETGEAIYNEQFF
-,few,TRBV7-9,TRBJ2-3,TGTGCCAGCAGCTTCCCTAGCACAGATACGCAGTATTTT,CASSFPSTDTQYF
-,-,TRBV2,TRBJ2-7,TGTGCCAGCAGCCCCGGTCGCCTTACCGTCGAGCAGTACTTC,CASSPGRLTVEQYF
-,-,TRBV9,TRBJ2-5,TGTGCCAGCAGCGGTAGCGGCTGGGCGGGAGAGACCCAGTACTTC,CASSGSGWAGETQYF
TRBD2,-,TRBV19,TRBJ2-1,TGTGCCAGTAGTAGGGGACTAGCGGCATACAATGAGCAGTTCTTC,CASSRGLAAYNEQFF
TRBD1,few,TRBV5-1,TRBJ2-1,TGCGCCAGCAGCTTGGGGTCAGGGGGCTACTACAATGAGCAGTTCTTC,CASSLGSGGYYNEQFF
TRBD2,few,TRBV27,TRBJ2-1,TGTGCCAGCACCGAGACTAGCGGGACCTACAATGAGCAGTTCTTC,CASTETSGTYNEQFF
-,-,TRBV27,TRBJ1-5,TGTGCCAGCAGTTTGACTTGGAACCAGCCCCAGCATTTT,CASSLTWNQPQHF
TRBD2,-,TRBV10-3,TRBJ2-7,TGTGCCATCAGGGGACTAGCGACCACCTACGAGCAGTACTTC,CAIRGLATTYEQYF
-,-,TRBV18,TRBJ1-6,TGTGCCAGCTCACCCTTAAGCGGGACAAATAATTCACCCCTCCACTTT,CASSPLSGTNNSPLHF
TRBD1,-,TRBV5-4,TRBJ1-6,TGTGCCAGCAGCCAGAGAGACAGGGCCAAAATCCCGAATTCACCCCTCCACTTT,CASSQRDRAKIPNSPLHF
-,-,TRBV5-1,TRBJ2-7,TGCGCCAGCAGCTTGGCACGGTCCTACGAGCAGTACTTC,CASSLARSYEQYF
-,-,TRBV2,TRBJ2-7,TGTGCCAGCAGTCCCCGCAGCGGAAGCTCCTACGAGCAGTACTTC,CASSPRSGSSYEQYF
-,-,TRBV28,TRBJ2-3,TGTGCCAGCAGTAGCACCACCACAGATACGCAGTATTTT,CASSSTTTDTQYF
TRBD2,-,TRBV28,TRBJ2-7,TGTGCCAGCAGTCCCAGCGGGGTATCCTACGAGCAGTACTTC,CASSPSGVSYEQYF
TRBD1,-,TRBV11-2,TRBJ1-4,TGTGCCAGCAGCTTTGGGGACAGGGCCTCTGAAAAACTGTTTTTT,CASSFGDRASEKLFF
TRBD1,-,TRBV6-1,TRBJ2-2,TGTGCCAGCCGTGACAGGGTTAGAACCGGGGAGCTGTTTTTT,CASRDRVRTGELFF
TRBD1,-,TRBV5-5,TRBJ1-2,TGTGCCAGCAGCGTAGGACAGGGGAACTATGGCTACACCTTC,CASSVGQGNYGYTF
-,-,TRBV7-9,TRBJ2-5,TGTGCCAGCAGCGAAGGACAGCAGGACGAGACCCAGTACTTC,CASSEGQQDETQYF
-,-,TRBV15,TRBJ2-4,TGTGCCACCAGCGGCCCGGGGGTGACCATTCAGTACTTC,CATSGPGVTIQYF
-,few,TRBV28,TRBJ1-6,TGTGCCAGCAGTTTTCAGGGATTGAAGAATTCACCCCTCCACTTT,CASSFQGLKNSPLHF
-,-,TRBV28,TRBJ2-1,TGTGCCAGCAGTTTGGACACTCCCTACAATGAGCAGTTCTTC,CASSLDTPYNEQFF
-,-,TRBV28,TRBJ1-3,TGTGCCAGCAGTGCGAACAGGGCCCACTCTGGAAACACCATATATTTT,CASSANRAHSGNTIYF
-,-,TRBV21-1,TRBJ1-3,TGTGCCAGCAGCAAGCCACCCTGGGGGGGCACTGGAAACACCATATATTTT,CASSKPPWGGTGNTIYF
-,-,TRBV27,TRBJ1-2,TGTGCCAGCAGTCCGACAGGAGGCGGCTACACCTTC,CASSPTGGGYTF
TRBD1,-,TRBV7-8,TRBJ2-3,TGTGCCAGCAGCTTAGAGGGGGCAGGGGATACGCAGTATTTT,CASSLEGAGDTQYF
TRBD1,many,TRBV27,TRBJ2-7,TGTGCCAGCAGAAGAGGGACAGGGGGCGGGGGGCAGTACTTC,CASRRGTGGGGQYF
TRBD2,-,TRBV28,TRBJ2-3,TGTGCCAGCAGTTCACTAGCGGGGAACACAGATACGCAGTATTTT,CASSSLAGNTDTQYF
TRBD2,-,TRBV20-1,TRBJ2-7,TGCAGTGCTAGTGTCCCTAGCGGGAGCCCTAACCAACTCCAGGAGCAGTACTTC,CSASVPSGSPNQLQEQYF
-,-,TRBV7-9,TRBJ1-2,TGTGCCAGCAGCCCTATGAATCAAGGGAAAGGGGACTATGGCTACACCTTC,CASSPMNQGKGDYGYTF
-,-,TRBV28,TRBJ1-3,TGTGCCAGCAGTCCTCCCCTCGGGAGGTCTGGAAACACCATATATTTT,CASSPPLGRSGNTIYF
TRBD1,-,TRBV7-9,TRBJ1-2,TGTGCCAGCAGCTTAGATTTTTCAGGGGGCCACACCTTC,CASSLDFSGGHTF
-,-,TRBV12-3/TRBV12-4,TRBJ2-3,TGTGCCAGCAGTTTGAGGGGGACAGATACGCAGTATTTT,CASSLRGTDTQYF
TRBD1,-,TRBV18,TRBJ1-1,TGTGCCAGCTCACCCGCGACAGGGCTGAACACTGAAGCTTTCTTT,CASSPATGLNTEAFF
-,-,TRBV10-1,TRBJ1-1,TGCGCCAGCAGTGAGTCGAGACTGCTTATGAACACTGAAGCTTTCTTT,CASSESRLLMNTEAFF
-,-,TRBV3-1/TRBV3-2,TRBJ2-2,TGTGCCAGCAGCCAACAGGGCGCCGGGGAGCTGTTTTTT,CASSQQGAGELFF
TRBD1,-,TRBV5-1,TRBJ2-1,TGCGCCAGCAGCGAAGATCCGGGACAGACGTACAATGAGCAGTTCTTC,CASSEDPGQTYNEQFF
TRBD2,-,TRBV6-5,TRBJ2-1,TGTGCCAGCAGTTACGGGCTAGCGGGAGAGGCCAATGAGCAGTTCTTC,CASSYGLAGEANEQFF
TRBD2,-,TRBV28,TRBJ2-1,TGTGCCAGCAGTTCTCCGTCTAAACTAGCGGGAGAGAAGGATGAGCAGTTCTTC,CASSSPSKLAGEKDEQFF
-,-,TRBV28,TRBJ2-3,TGTGCCAGCAGTCCCACCCTCACTAGTGCAGATACGCAGTATTTT,CASSPTLTSADTQYF